A single count supports the clone carrying this T cell receptor beta chain. Antigen unknown. Sequence at one end of the junction differs from germline and may be a read error. The CDR3 runs 16 residues. The V gene's germline CDR1 is SGHTA and CDR2 FQGNSA. The data derive from a study of blood T cells in healthy people across ages. Findings and caveats of the study: Considered underestimates were the diversity estimates obtained from one million T cells.

For the second PCR, which ran for about 7 to 11 cycles, a sample-barcoded 5' primer and a J-beta primer mix were used. Each cDNA molecule, via a template-switch adaptor with 12 random nucleotides, was tagged. TCRdb called the 5' RACE reads again in MiXCR, with one record for every CDR3 protein. Of more than 700,000 distinct CDR3 sequences in the sample, about 45% were seen once. The chain employs TRBV7-2 and TRBJ2-1; D possibly uses TRBD1 or TRBD2 (5 bases each). The TCR originated in an older man in good health. The sample was blood. The CDR3 here is CASSIAGTANYNEQFF. CDR3 bases: TGTGCCAGCAGCATAGCCGGGACCGCGAATTACAATGAGCAGTTCTTC.